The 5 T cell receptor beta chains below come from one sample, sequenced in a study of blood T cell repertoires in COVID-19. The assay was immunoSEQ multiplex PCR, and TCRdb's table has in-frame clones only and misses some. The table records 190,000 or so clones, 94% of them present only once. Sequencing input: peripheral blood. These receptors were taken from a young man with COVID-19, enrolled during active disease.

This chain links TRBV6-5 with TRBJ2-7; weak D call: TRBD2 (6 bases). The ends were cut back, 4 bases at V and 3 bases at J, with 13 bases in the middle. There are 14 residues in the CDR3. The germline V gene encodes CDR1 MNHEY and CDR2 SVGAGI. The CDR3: CASSSSGTHYEQYF. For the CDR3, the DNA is TGTGCCAGCAGTTCCTCCGGGACTCACTACGAGCAGTACTTC.

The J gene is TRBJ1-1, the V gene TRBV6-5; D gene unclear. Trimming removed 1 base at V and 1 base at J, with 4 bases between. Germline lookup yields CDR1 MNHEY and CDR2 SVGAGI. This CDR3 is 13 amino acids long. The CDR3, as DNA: TGTGCCAGCAGTTACTTGAGGAACACTGAAGCTTTCTTT. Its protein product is CASSYLRNTEAFF.

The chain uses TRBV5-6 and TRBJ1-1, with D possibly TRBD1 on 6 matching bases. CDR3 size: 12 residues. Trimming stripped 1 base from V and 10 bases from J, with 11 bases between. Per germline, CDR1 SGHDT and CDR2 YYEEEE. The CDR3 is CASSLNLRGAFF. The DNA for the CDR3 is TGTGCCAGCAGCTTGAATCTCAGGGGAGCTTTCTTT.

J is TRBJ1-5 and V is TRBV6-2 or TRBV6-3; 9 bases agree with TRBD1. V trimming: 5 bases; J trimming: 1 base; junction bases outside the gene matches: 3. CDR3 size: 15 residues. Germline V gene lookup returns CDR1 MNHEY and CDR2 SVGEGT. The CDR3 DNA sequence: TGTGCCAGCAGTGTACAGGGGGCCAGCAATCAGCCCCAGCATTTT. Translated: CASSVQGASNQPQHF.

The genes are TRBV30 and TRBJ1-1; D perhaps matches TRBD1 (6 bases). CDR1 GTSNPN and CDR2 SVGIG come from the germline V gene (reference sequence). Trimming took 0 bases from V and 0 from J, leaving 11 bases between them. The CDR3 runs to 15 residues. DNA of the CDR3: TGTGCCTGGAGTGTACCGCAGGGGATGAACACTGAAGCTTTCTTT. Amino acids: CAWSVPQGMNTEAFF.